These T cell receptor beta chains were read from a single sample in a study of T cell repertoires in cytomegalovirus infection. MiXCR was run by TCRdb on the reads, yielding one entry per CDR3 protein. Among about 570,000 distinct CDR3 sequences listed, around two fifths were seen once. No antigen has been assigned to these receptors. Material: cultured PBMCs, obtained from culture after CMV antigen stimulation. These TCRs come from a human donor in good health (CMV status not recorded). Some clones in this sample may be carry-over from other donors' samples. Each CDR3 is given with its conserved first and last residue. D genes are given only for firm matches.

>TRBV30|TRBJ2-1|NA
CAWSWTDNEQFF
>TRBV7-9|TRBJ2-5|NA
CASSRLAATKTQYF
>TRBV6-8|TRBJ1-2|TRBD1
CASTPRGQGVIYGYTF
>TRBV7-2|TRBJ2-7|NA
CASSLNFRHSYEQYF
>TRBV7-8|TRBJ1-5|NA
CASSLRRLGQGFDKHF
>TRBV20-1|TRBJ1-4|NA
CSASKVTNEKLFF
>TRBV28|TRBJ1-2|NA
CASSFGQNYGYTF
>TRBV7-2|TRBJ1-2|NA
CASSLRQILYGYTF
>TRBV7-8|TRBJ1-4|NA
CASSPPGVEKLFF
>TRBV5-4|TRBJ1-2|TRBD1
CASSLQGTMGYTF
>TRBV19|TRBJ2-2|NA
CASSVGRTGELFF
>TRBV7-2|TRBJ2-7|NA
CASSLVGGEVEQYF
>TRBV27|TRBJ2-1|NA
CASSKRRGDEQFF
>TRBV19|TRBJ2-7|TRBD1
CASKLGTGYEQYF
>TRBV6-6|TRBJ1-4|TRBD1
CASSQGQNVKLFF
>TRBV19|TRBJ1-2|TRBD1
CASTGPGQGPLYGYTF
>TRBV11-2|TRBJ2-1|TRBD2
CASSVLGAGGPRGGGNEQFF
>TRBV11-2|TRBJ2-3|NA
CASSSDGRLGTDTQYF
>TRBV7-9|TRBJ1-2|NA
CASSFDGVYGYTF
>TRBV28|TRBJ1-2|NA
CASRRTASSYGYTF
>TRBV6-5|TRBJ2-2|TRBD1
CASRRDRVNTGELFF
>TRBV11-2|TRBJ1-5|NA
CASSLLPGDNQPQHF
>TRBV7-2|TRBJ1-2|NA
CASSLGGDGNYGYTF
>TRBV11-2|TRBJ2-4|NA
CASSPGQGQNIQYF
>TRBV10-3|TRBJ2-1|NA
CAISGLGAGQQTLYNEQFF
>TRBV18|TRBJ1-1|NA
CASSLRGTLNTEAFF
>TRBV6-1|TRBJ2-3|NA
CASSASRADTQYF
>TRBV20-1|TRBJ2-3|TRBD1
CSAEPGQAQHTQYF
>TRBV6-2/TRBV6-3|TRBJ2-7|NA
CASSLPTTAYEQYF
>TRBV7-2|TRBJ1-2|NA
CASSLAGTAFYGYTF
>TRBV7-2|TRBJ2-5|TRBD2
CASSEGLAGGSQETQYF
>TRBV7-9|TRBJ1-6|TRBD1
CASSHRGGNSPLHF
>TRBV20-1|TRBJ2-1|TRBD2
CSASATSGTYNEQFF
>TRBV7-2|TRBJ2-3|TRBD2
CASSPHYWQREGTTDTQYF
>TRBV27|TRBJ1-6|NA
CASSFLYRSPYSPLHF
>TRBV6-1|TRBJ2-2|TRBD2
CASVGTSNTGELFF
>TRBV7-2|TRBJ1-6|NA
CASSFLWDSPLHF
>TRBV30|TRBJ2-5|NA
CAWNVGLQETQYF
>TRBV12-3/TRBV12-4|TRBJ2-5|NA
CASSLWGPNQETQYF
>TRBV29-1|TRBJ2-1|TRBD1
CSSRDRLTYNEQFF
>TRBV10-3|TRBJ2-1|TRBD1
CAIRGQGIYNEQFF
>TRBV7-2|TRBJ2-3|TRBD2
CASSSEPSGTFSDTQYF
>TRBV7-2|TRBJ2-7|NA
CASSPLLRALGGEQYF
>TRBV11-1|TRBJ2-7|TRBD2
CASSLVPRLAEEQYF
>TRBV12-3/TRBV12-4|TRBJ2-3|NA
CASSLSRGATDTQYF
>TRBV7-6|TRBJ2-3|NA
CASSLALLEGSTDTQYF
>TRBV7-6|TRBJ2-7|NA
CASSFSRQVVYEQYF
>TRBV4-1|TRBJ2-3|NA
CASSQEKAGLTDTQYF